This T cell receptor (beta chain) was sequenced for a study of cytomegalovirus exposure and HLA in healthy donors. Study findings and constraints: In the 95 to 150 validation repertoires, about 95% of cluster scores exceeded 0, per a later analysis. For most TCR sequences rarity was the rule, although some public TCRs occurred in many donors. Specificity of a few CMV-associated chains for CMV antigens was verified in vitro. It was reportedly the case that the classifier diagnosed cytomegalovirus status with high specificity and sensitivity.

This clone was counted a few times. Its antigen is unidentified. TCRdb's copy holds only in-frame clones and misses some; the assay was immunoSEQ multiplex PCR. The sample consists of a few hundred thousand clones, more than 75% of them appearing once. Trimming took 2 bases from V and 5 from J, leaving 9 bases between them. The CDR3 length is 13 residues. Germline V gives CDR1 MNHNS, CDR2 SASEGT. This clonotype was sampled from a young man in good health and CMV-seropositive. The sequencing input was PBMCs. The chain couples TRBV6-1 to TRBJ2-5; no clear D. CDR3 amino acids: CASSERWWETQYF. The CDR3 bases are TGTGCCAGCAGTGAACGGTGGTGGGAGACCCAGTACTTC.